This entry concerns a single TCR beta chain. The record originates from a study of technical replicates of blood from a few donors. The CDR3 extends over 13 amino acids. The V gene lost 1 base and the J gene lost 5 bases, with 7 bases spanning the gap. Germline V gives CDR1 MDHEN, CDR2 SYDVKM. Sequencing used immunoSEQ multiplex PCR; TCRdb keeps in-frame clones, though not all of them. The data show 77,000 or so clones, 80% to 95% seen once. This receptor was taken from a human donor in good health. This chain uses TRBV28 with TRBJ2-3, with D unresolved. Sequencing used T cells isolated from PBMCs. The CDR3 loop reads CASSLSLVDTQYF. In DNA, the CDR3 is TGTGCCAGCAGTTTATCTCTCGTAGATACGCAGTATTTT.